These 10 T cell receptor beta chains originate from one sample sequenced in a study of technical replicates of blood from several donors. Here immunoSEQ multiplex PCR was the method, and the copy in TCRdb shows in-frame clones only, minus some. The profile shows 50,000 to 55,000 clones, roughly 86% of them singletons. Sequenced sample: PBMCs. Source of these receptors: a human donor in good health. Some clones in this sample may be carry-over from other donors' samples.

The chain has TRBV18 and TRBJ1-1; TRBD1 is a possible D gene (6 bases). CDR1 is KGHSH and CDR2 is LQKENI in the germline V gene. The germline V and J ends were trimmed by 1 base and 11 bases, with 20 bases remaining between them. The CDR3 totals 15 residues. The CDR3 sequence: CASSPLRTAQIGAFF. The CDR3 DNA follows: TGTGCCAGCTCACCACTGAGGACAGCGCAAATTGGGGCTTTCTTT.

CDR3 coding DNA: TGTGCCAGCAGTTACTCGAGCGGGAGGAGCACAGATACGCAGTATTTT. Protein sequence: CASSYSSGRSTDTQYF. The chain carries TRBV6-5 and TRBJ2-3; 9 positions match TRBD2. Germline V gives CDR1 MNHEY, CDR2 SVGAGI. J lost 0 bases, V lost 0 bases, and 1 base had no gene match. The CDR3 spans 16 residues.

The CDR3 DNA is TGTGCCAGCAGCTTGGACAGGGTCCAGGGCACTGAAGCTTTCTTT. It specifies CASSLDRVQGTEAFF. The V and J genes are TRBV7-2 and TRBJ1-1, with 8 bases fitting TRBD1. This CDR3 spans 15 amino acids. Germline CDR1 SGHTA, CDR2 FQGNSA. J was trimmed by 4 bases and V by 3 bases; bases with no gene match: 7.

This chain joins TRBV6-1 and TRBJ2-1; 11 nucleotides match TRBD2. Trimming took 2 bases from V and 1 from J; bases not matched to a gene: 1. Germline V gene sequence: CDR1 MNHNS, CDR2 SASEGT. The CDR3 has 16 residues. In DNA, the CDR3 is TGTGCCAGCAGTGAATCTAGCGGGGGGTCCTACAATGAGCAGTTCTTC. Its translation: CASSESSGGSYNEQFF.

With regard to this clone: Other DNA sequences in this sample translate to the same CDR3. This chain joins TRBV5-1 and TRBJ2-1; D possibly corresponds to TRBD2 (6 bases). The CDR3 contains 14 residues. Germline CDR1 reads SGHRS; CDR2 reads YFSETQ. V was trimmed by 8 bases and J by 4 bases, leaving 16 bases between them. The DNA for the CDR3 is TGCGCCAGTTCTTTATCGGGAGCTTACAATGAGCAGTTCTTC. Translating it yields CASSLSGAYNEQFF.

Only one count was recorded for this clone. The rearrangement uses TRBV30 and TRBJ2-3; D remains unclear. Germline V gene data show CDR1 as GTSNPN and CDR2 as SVGIG (reference sequence). The V end lost 8 bases, the J end lost 5 bases, and 20 bases lay between the germline ends. The CDR3 spans 14 residues. The CDR3 DNA reads TGTGCCCTTACTCCGGAGCCAACGCTAGATACGCAGTATTTT. Translation: CALTPEPTLDTQYF. The full variable domain, completed using reference TRBV30 and TRBJ2-3, is SQTIHQWPATLVQPVGSPLSLECTVEGTSNPNLYWYRQAAGRGLQLLFYSVGIGQISSEVPQNLSASRPQDRQFILSSKKLLLSDSGFYLCALTPEPTLDTQYFGPGTRLTVL.

The chain employs TRBV4-3 and TRBJ2-7; D may be TRBD1 (6 bases). V shed 0 bases and J shed 1 base, with 10 bases lying between them. The CDR3 runs 15 residues. The germline V gene encodes CDR1 LGHNA and CDR2 YSLEER. Written as DNA, the CDR3 is TGCGCCAGCAGCCAAGATGTACAGGGATCCTACGAGCAGTACTTC. Protein: CASSQDVQGSYEQYF.

The rearrangement joins TRBV10-3 to TRBJ1-2, with 7 bases matching TRBD1. After removal of 4 bases from V and 14 bases from J, the junction contained 10 bases not matched to a gene. Germline CDR1 is ENHRY and CDR2 is SYGVKD. The CDR3 is 12 amino acids. The CDR3 spells CAISGDSGMETF. In nucleotides, the CDR3 is TGTGCCATCAGTGGGGACAGCGGAATGGAGACCTTC.

This clone is medium-sized. The chain combines TRBV7-6 with TRBJ1-6; possible D gene TRBD1, 6 bases. V dropped 9 bases and J dropped 7 bases, with 13 bases sitting between them. Per germline, CDR1 SGHVS and CDR2 FNYEAQ. The CDR3 extends over 13 amino acids. Here the CDR3 reads CASATGLNSPLHF. CDR3 coding DNA: TGTGCCAGTGCGACAGGACTCAATTCACCCCTCCACTTT. Complete variable domain (other parts from reference TRBV7-6 and TRBJ1-6): GAGVSQSPRYKVTKRGQDVALRCDPISGHVSLYWYRQALGQGPEFLTYFNYEAQQDKSGLPNDRFSAERPEGSISTLTIQRTEQRDSAMYRCASATGLNSPLHFGNGTRLTVT.

The chain couples TRBV27 to TRBJ1-2, with 8 bases identical to TRBD1. Per germline, CDR1 MNHEY and CDR2 SMNVEV (reference sequence). The CDR3 has 15 residues. J was trimmed by 1 base and V by 9 bases; bases with no gene match: 10. The CDR3 is CARWPGQDFNYGYTF. CDR3 DNA: TGTGCCAGGTGGCCGGGACAGGATTTTAACTATGGCTACACCTTC.